Each of the 30 T cell receptor beta chains below was sequenced from the same sample in a study of shared clonotypes between healthy human individuals. Some clones are missing from TCRdb's copy, which holds only in-frame ones; the method was immunoSEQ multiplex PCR. The sample gives more than 2 million clones, approximately 96% of which show up once; less than 0.15% is in the top ten. Input material: naive CD4+ T cells sorted from blood. The subset was: CD45RA+ positively selected. These receptors all come from a man between 18 and 29 years old in good health.

The chain is built from TRBV27 and TRBJ1-1, with D perhaps TRBD1 (6 bases). V lost 6 bases and J lost 0, with 14 bases in between. Germline CDR1 reads MNHEY; CDR2 reads SMNVEV (reference sequence). The CDR3 extends over 15 amino acids. Written as DNA, the CDR3 is TGTGCCAGCAGCCGGCGGGACACGCTGAACACTGAAGCTTTCTTT. Protein product: CASSRRDTLNTEAFF.

This clone was picked up a small number of times. The V and J genes are TRBV6-6 and TRBJ2-7; a weak D match, TRBD1 (6 bases). The CDR3 totals 15 residues. Germline V gives CDR1 MNHNY, CDR2 SVGAGI (reference sequence). With 6 bases removed from V and 0 bases from J, the gap between germline ends came to 15 bases. The CDR3 DNA is TGTGCCAGCAGCTACCTGGACAGTAACTCCTACGAGCAGTACTTC. Amino acids: CASSYLDSNSYEQYF.

This chain uses TRBV2 with TRBJ2-7, with no clear D. There are 13 residues in the CDR3. Per the germline V gene, CDR1 is SNHLY and CDR2 is FYNNEI. V lost 7 bases to trimming and J lost 0 bases, with 10 bases between them. In nucleotides, the CDR3 is TGTGCCAGCATTCTTGGCGTCTCCTACGAGCAGTACTTC. Protein product: CASILGVSYEQYF.

As concerns this clone: Different DNA sequences within this sample yield the same CDR3. V usage is TRBV25-1 and J usage is TRBJ2-3, with D uncertain. Deletions cut 5 bases from V and 3 bases from J, with 3 bases between. The germline gives CDR1 MGHDK, CDR2 SYGVNS. The CDR3 consists of 11 residues. CDR3 residues: CASSQTDTQYF. CDR3 nucleotides: TGTGCCAGCAGTCAAACAGATACGCAGTATTTT.

Points on this clone: This CDR3 is also generated by other DNA sequences in the sample. The V call is TRBV2, the J call TRBJ1-1; the D is unclear. The CDR3 contains 13 residues. The germline V and J ends were trimmed by 6 bases and 2 bases, with 10 bases remaining between them. Germline V gene lookup returns CDR1 SNHLY and CDR2 FYNNEI. CDR3 in amino acids: CASSREINTEAFF. The CDR3, as DNA: TGTGCCAGCAGCCGAGAAATTAACACTGAAGCTTTCTTT.

The chain employs TRBV18 and TRBJ1-5, with 9 positions matching TRBD1. The CDR3 covers 18 residues. Germline trimming cut 4 bases from V and 7 bases from J; bases unmatched to any gene: 17. Germline values: CDR1 KGHSH, CDR2 LQKENI. The CDR3 coding sequence is TGTGCCAGCTCACTGTATGGACAGGGGCAAAGTGGGGGACAGCCCCAGCATTTT. It specifies CASSLYGQGQSGGQPQHF.

The CDR3: CASSRVRTAYTEAFF. CDR3 DNA sequence: TGTGCCAGCAGTCGCGTTAGGACGGCCTACACTGAAGCTTTCTTT. The chain links TRBV6-6 to TRBJ1-1; D not resolved. V was clipped by 5 bases and J by 3 bases, with 16 bases between them. Germline CDR1 and CDR2: MNHNY and SVGAGI (reference sequence). CDR3 length: 15 amino acids.

The genes are TRBV30 and TRBJ2-7; D gene uncertain. Germline CDR1 is GTSNPN and CDR2 is SVGIG (reference sequence). The CDR3 has 15 amino acids. Trimming left V 5 bases short and J 2 bases short, with 19 bases between. The CDR3 reads CAWAPLDGRAYEQYF. In DNA, the CDR3 is TGTGCCTGGGCCCCATTGGACGGACGGGCCTACGAGCAGTACTTC.

Comments on this clone: One end of the junction does not line up with germline, which may come from a read error. The V call is TRBV7-7, the J call TRBJ1-5; D is unclear. Germline CDR1 is SSHAT and CDR2 is FNYEAQ (reference sequence). The CDR3 has 11 amino acids. DNA of the CDR3: TGTGCTAGCAAATCCTATCAGCCCCAGCATTTT. It codes for CASKSYQPQHF.

V usage is TRBV15 and J usage is TRBJ2-3; perhaps D is TRBD1 or TRBD2 (5 bases each). The CDR3 runs 11 residues. V was cut by 5 bases and J by 11 bases, with 11 bases left in between. CDR1 and CDR2 from the germline V gene are LNHNV and YYDKDF (reference sequence). The CDR3 here is CATSSGTVQYF. The CDR3 nucleotides are TGTGCCACCAGCTCAGGGACGGTGCAGTATTTT.

The chain couples TRBV7-8 to TRBJ2-3, with a tentative D call TRBD2 (5 bases). The CDR3 consists of 15 residues. Between the trimmed V and J ends, which lost 3 bases and 1 base, there was a span of 11 bases. Germline loops: CDR1 SGHVS, CDR2 FQNEAQ. This CDR3 reads CASSLGSVGTDTQYF. The CDR3 nucleotides read TGTGCCAGCAGCTTGGGTAGCGTGGGCACAGATACGCAGTATTTT. Supplemented by reference TRBV7-8 and TRBJ2-3, the full variable domain reads GAGVSQSPRYKVAKRGQDVALRCDPISGHVSLFWYQQALGQGPEFLTYFQNEAQLDKSGLPSDRFFAERPEGSVSTLKIQRTQQEDSAVYLCASSLGSVGTDTQYFGPGTRLTVL.

This clone was seen a few times. This same CDR3 is encoded by further DNA sequences in the sample. V and J are TRBV30 and TRBJ1-5; no firm D call. The germline V and J ends were trimmed by 0 bases and 0 bases, with 3 bases remaining between them. Germline CDR1 GTSNPN, CDR2 SVGIG (reference sequence). The length of the CDR3 is 13 residues. As DNA, the CDR3 is TGTGCCTGGAGTGTTGGTAGCAATCAGCCCCAGCATTTT. Its translation is CAWSVGSNQPQHF.

J is TRBJ1-4 and V is TRBV28, with D hard to call. Germline V gene lookup returns CDR1 MDHEN and CDR2 SYDVKM. Trimming shortened V by 5 bases and J by 8 bases, and 18 bases separated the two germline ends. The CDR3 totals 15 residues. CDR3 nucleotide sequence: TGTGCCAGCAGTCCCGGTAGCACCGAATACGAAAAACTGTTTTTT. Encoded protein: CASSPGSTEYEKLFF.

CDR3 protein: CASSEAGTSTFF. The CDR3, as DNA: TGTGCCAGCAGTGAAGCGGGGACTAGCACGTTCTTC. V gene TRBV2 combines with J gene TRBJ2-1; 9 bases fit TRBD2. In germline, CDR1 is SNHLY, CDR2 FYNNEI. V was clipped by 0 bases and J by 15 bases; unmatched bases: 3. The CDR3 contains 12 residues.

The chain uses TRBV6-5 and TRBJ1-6; D is ambiguous. The CDR3 totals 16 residues. Germline-derived CDR1 and CDR2 are MNHEY and SVGAGI. The ends were cut back, 0 bases at V and 4 bases at J, with 10 bases in the middle. The CDR3 bases are TGTGCCAGCAGTTACTCTTTTCCAGTATATAATTCACCCCTCCACTTT. It encodes CASSYSFPVYNSPLHF.

The CDR3 is CASSKTSGRALGYYEQFF. CDR3 in DNA: TGTGCCAGTAGCAAGACTAGCGGGAGGGCCTTGGGTTACTATGAGCAGTTCTTC. This chain joins TRBV19 and TRBJ2-1, with 14 bases fitting TRBD2. This CDR3 has 18 residues. Germline-derived CDR1 and CDR2 are LNHDA and SQIVND (reference sequence). V was clipped by 6 bases and J by 8 bases; unmatched bases: 15.

The gene calls are TRBV5-1 and TRBJ2-5; 7 positions match TRBD1. The V gene's germline CDR1 is SGHRS and CDR2 YFSETQ. The trim removed 2 bases at V and 5 bases at J, leaving 9 bases unmatched. CDR3 length: 15 amino acids. The CDR3 region is CASSFWAGGRETQYF. The CDR3 DNA is TGCGCCAGCAGCTTTTGGGCAGGGGGTCGGGAGACCCAGTACTTC.

The rearrangement uses TRBV10-3 and TRBJ2-2; 7 bases line up with TRBD2. The CDR3 runs to 15 residues. CDR1 and CDR2 (germline): ENHRY, SYGVKD. V shed 3 bases, J shed 6 bases, and the junction held 7 bases outside the gene matches. For the CDR3, the DNA is TGTGCCATCAGTGACGGACTAGTAGGCCCCGGGGAGCTGTTTTTT. Its protein is CAISDGLVGPGELFF.

The gene calls are TRBV2 and TRBJ1-1; no definite D call. Trimming removed 3 bases at V and 5 bases at J, with 7 bases between. Germline V gene sequence: CDR1 SNHLY, CDR2 FYNNEI. This CDR3 contains 12 residues. CDR3 in DNA: TGTGCCAGCAGTGATAGGGTGACTGAAGCTTTCTTT. Translating gives CASSDRVTEAFF.

This chain joins TRBV7-2 and TRBJ2-7; TRBD1 agrees at 10 bases. Germline V gives CDR1 SGHTA, CDR2 FQGNSA. V shed 5 bases and J 2 bases; nucleotides not matched to a gene: 9. The CDR3 is 16 residues long. For the CDR3, the DNA is TGTGCCAGCAGCCGTAGGACCGGGACAGGGGCCTACGAGCAGTACTTC. Translated: CASSRRTGTGAYEQYF.

The chain recombines TRBV29-1 with TRBJ2-7; maybe TRBD1 (5 bases). Germline lookup yields CDR1 SQVTM and CDR2 ANQGSEA. The CDR3 covers 12 residues. Between the trimmed V and J ends, which lost 1 base and 8 bases, there was a span of 12 bases. The CDR3 sequence is CSVEVQGRKQYF. CDR3 DNA sequence: TGCAGCGTTGAAGTTCAGGGTAGGAAGCAGTACTTC.

This chain uses TRBV6-5 with TRBJ1-6; tentatively, D is TRBD1 (5 bases). CDR1 and CDR2 (germline): MNHEY, SVGAGI. The CDR3 is 12 residues long. The CDR3 reads CASGGVNSPLHF. The CDR3 bases are TGTGCAAGCGGGGGGGTTAATTCACCCCTCCACTTT.

CDR3 nucleotides: TGCGCCAGCAGCGGATTGGCAGCCGATTCCACCGGGGAGCTGTTTTTT. Protein sequence: CASSGLAADSTGELFF. V usage is TRBV5-1 and J usage is TRBJ2-2; D unclear. The germline V gene encodes CDR1 SGHRS and CDR2 YFSETQ. The CDR3 consists of 16 residues. The ends were cut back, 4 bases at V and 4 bases at J, with 17 bases in the middle.

J is TRBJ1-1 and V is TRBV28; a possible D gene is TRBD1 (6 bases). The germline CDR1 and CDR2 sequences are MDHEN and SYDVKM. V dropped 7 bases and J dropped 0 bases, with 12 bases sitting between them. This CDR3 comprises 14 residues. This chain's CDR3 is CASTVRGVNTEAFF. The DNA for the CDR3 is TGTGCCAGCACCGTTAGGGGGGTGAACACTGAAGCTTTCTTT.

V usage is TRBV7-2 and J usage is TRBJ2-1; 11 nucleotides line up with TRBD2. With 1 base clipped from V and 10 bases from J, the junction kept 3 bases outside the gene matches. Germline-derived CDR1 and CDR2 are SGHTA and FQGNSA. This CDR3 contains 14 residues. CDR3 bases: TGTGCCAGCAGCTTAGTGTCTAGCGGGAGGGAGCAGTTCTTC. Its protein product is CASSLVSSGREQFF.

The chain joins TRBV7-9 to TRBJ1-6, with 9 bases matching TRBD1. The CDR3 spans 15 residues. The V and J ends lost 1 base and 9 bases, in that order; junction bases with no gene match: 4. Germline V CDR1 and CDR2: SEHNR, FQNEAQ (reference sequence). CDR3 DNA sequence: TGTGCCAGCAGCTTAGAAGGGACAGGGTCTTCACCCCTCCACTTT. Translation: CASSLEGTGSSPLHF.

The chain joins TRBV10-3 to TRBJ2-2; TRBD1 agrees at 7 bases. The junction had 5 bases not matched to a gene; V was cut back by 10 bases and J by 0 bases. CDR1 ENHRY and CDR2 SYGVKD come from the germline V gene. The CDR3 extends over 14 amino acids. The CDR3 DNA reads TGTGCCACCGACAGGGTCTCGAACACCGGGGAGCTGTTTTTT. Encoded protein: CATDRVSNTGELFF.

DNA of the CDR3: TGTGCCAGCAGTGAAGATGTGGGGGGGGACAGAGCCTCCAAAAACATTCAGTACTTC. It codes for CASSEDVGGDRASKNIQYF. The chain is built from TRBV6-1 and TRBJ2-4; tentatively, D is TRBD1 or TRBD2 (7 bases each). This CDR3 has 19 residues. The germline CDR1 and CDR2 sequences are MNHNS and SASEGT. The germline V and J ends were trimmed by 1 base and 2 bases, with 21 bases remaining between them.

The rearrangement uses TRBV5-1 and TRBJ2-3; 10 bases align to TRBD1. CDR1 is SGHRS and CDR2 is YFSETQ in the germline V gene. This CDR3 has 16 residues. The junction had 8 bases not matched to a gene; V was cut back by 1 base and J by 6 bases. In nucleotides, the CDR3 is TGCGCCAGCAGCTTGTGGAGGGACAGGGGTGGGGATACGCAGTATTTT. Encoded protein: CASSLWRDRGGDTQYF.

The chain carries TRBV10-3 and TRBJ1-5; weak D call: TRBD1 (5 bases). This CDR3 is 14 amino acids long. CDR1 is ENHRY and CDR2 is SYGVKD in the germline V gene. The ends were cut back, 6 bases at V and 6 bases at J, with 15 bases in the middle. CDR3 region: CAIRTGKSVQPQHF. The CDR3 coding sequence is TGTGCCATCAGAACAGGTAAATCAGTTCAGCCCCAGCATTTT.